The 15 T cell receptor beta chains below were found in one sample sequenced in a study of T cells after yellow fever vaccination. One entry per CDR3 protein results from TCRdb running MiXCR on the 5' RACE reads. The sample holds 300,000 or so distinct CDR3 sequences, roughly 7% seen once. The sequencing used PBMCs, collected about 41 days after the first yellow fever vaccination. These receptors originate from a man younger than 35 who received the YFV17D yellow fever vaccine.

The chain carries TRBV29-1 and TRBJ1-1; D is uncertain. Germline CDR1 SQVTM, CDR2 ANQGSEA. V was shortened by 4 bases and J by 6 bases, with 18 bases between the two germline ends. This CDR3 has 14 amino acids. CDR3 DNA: TGCAGCGTTGCCCCCAAGCGGGTCACCGCTGAAGCTTTCTTT. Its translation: CSVAPKRVTAEAFF.

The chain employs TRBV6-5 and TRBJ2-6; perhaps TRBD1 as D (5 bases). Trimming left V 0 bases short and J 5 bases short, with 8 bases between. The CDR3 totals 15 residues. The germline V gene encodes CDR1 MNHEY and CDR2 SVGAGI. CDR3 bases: TGTGCCAGCAGTTACTCCAGGGCGCGGGCCAACGTCCTGACTTTC. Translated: CASSYSRARANVLTF.

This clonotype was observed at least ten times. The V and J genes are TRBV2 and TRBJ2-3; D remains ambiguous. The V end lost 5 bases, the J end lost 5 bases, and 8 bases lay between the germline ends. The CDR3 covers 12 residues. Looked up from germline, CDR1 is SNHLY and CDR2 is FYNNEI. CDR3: CASSLLEDTQYF. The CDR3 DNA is TGTGCCAGCAGTCTTCTGGAAGATACGCAGTATTTT.

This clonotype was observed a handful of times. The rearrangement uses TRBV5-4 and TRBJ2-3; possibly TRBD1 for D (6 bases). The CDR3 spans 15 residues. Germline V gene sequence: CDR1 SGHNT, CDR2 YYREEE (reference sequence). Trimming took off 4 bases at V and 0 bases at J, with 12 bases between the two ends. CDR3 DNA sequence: TGTGCCAGCAGCCCGGACAGTTCTAGCACAGATACGCAGTATTTT. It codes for CASSPDSSSTDTQYF.

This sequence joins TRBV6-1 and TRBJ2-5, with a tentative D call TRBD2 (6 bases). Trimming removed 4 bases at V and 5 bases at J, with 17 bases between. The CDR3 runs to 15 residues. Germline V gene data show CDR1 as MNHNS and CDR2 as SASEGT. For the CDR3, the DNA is TGTGCCAGCAGTGGGGCCGTGGCAGGAGGGGAGACCCAGTACTTC. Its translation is CASSGAVAGGETQYF.

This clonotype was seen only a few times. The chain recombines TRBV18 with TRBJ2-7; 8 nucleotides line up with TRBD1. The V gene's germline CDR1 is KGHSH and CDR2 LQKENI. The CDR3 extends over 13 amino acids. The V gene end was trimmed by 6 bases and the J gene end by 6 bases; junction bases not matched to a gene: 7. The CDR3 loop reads CASSTDRGSEQYF. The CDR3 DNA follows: TGTGCCAGCTCTACAGACAGGGGTTCCGAGCAGTACTTC.

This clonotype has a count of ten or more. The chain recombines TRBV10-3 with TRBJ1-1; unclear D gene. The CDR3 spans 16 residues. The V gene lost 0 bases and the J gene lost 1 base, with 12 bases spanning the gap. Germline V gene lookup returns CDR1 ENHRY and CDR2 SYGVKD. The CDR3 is CAISESISRGNTEAFF. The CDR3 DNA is TGTGCCATCAGTGAGTCGATTTCCAGAGGGAACACTGAAGCTTTCTTT.

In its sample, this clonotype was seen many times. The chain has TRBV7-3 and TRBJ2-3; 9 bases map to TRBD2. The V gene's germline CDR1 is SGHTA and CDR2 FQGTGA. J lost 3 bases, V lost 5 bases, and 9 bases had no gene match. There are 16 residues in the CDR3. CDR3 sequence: CASSPPGLAGTDTQYF. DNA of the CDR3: TGTGCCAGCAGCCCGCCCGGGCTAGCGGGAACAGATACGCAGTATTTT.

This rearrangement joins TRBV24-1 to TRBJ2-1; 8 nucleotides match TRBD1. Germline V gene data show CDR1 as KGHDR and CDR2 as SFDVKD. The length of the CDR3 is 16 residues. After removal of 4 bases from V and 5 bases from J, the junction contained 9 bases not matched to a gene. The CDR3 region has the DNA TGTGCCACCAGTGAGCCACAGGGGGTAGACCACAATGAGCAGTTCTTC. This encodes CATSEPQGVDHNEQFF.

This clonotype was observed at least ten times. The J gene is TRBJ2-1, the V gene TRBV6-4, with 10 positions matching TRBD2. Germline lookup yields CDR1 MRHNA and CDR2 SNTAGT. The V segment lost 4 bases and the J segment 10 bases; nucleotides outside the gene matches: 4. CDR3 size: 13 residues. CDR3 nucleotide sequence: TGTGCCAGCAGTGCGGGACTAGCGCCCGAGCAGTTCTTC. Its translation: CASSAGLAPEQFF.

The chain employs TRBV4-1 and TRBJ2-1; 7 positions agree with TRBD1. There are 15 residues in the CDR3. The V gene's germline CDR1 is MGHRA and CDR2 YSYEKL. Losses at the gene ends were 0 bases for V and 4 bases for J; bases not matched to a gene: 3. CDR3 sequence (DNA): TGCGCCAGCAGCCAAGAGAGGGGGCGGTACAATGAGCAGTTCTTC. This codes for CASSQERGRYNEQFF.

The CDR3 nucleotides read TGCGCCAGCAGCTTCGAGGGGGGAAACACCATATATTTT. Its translation: CASSFEGGNTIYF. The chain is built from TRBV5-1 and TRBJ1-3, with D maybe TRBD1 (5 bases). Germline V gene lookup returns CDR1 SGHRS and CDR2 YFSETQ. The CDR3 covers 13 residues. Trimming took off 2 bases at V and 4 bases at J, with 7 bases between the two ends.

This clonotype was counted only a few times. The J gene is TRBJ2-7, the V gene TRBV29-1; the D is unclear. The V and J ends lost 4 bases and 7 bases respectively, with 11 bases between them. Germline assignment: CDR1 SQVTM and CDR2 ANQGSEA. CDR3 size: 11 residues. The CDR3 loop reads CSVVTGSEQYF. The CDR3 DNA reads TGCAGCGTTGTAACTGGCTCGGAGCAGTACTTC.

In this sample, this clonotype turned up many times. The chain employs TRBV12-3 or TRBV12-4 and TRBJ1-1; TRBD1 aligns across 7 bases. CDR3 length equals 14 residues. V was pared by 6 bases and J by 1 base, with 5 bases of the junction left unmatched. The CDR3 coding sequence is TGTGCCAGCAGCCCACAGGGGTCGAACACTGAAGCTTTCTTT. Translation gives CASSPQGSNTEAFF.

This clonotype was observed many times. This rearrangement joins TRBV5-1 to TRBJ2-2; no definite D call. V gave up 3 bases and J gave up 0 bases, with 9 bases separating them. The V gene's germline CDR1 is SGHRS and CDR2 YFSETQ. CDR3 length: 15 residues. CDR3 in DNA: TGCGCCAGCAGCTCTGGCGAATCGAACACCGGGGAGCTGTTTTTT. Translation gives CASSSGESNTGELFF. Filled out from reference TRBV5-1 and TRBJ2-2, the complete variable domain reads KAGVTQTPRYLIKTRGQQVTLSCSPISGHRSVSWYQQTPGQGLQFLFEYFSETQRNKGNFPGRFSGRQFSNSRSEMNVSTLELGDSALYLCASSSGESNTGELFFGEGSRLTVL.